Shown below are 13 T cell receptor beta chains from a single sample sequenced in a study of T cell responses to AZD1222 COVID-19 vaccine. Sequencing used immunoSEQ multiplex PCR; TCRdb keeps in-frame clones, though not all of them. The sample has 150,000 or so clones, about 91% seen once. Sequenced here: peripheral blood, sampled on day 0 of AZD1222 vaccination. The receptors were sampled from an adult in good health.

The rearrangement links TRBV2 to TRBJ2-3, with 9 positions matching TRBD2. The junction had 7 bases not matched to a gene; V was cut back by 1 base and J by 5 bases. The V gene's germline CDR1 is SNHLY and CDR2 FYNNEI. This CDR3 is 16 amino acids long. The CDR3 region has the DNA TGTGCCAGCAGTGAAGACCCTAGCGGGGCCCGAGATACGCAGTATTTT. It codes for CASSEDPSGARDTQYF.

The chain has TRBV4-3 and TRBJ2-1; no definite D call. The ends were cut back, 0 bases at V and 4 bases at J, with 10 bases in the middle. The CDR3 is 15 residues long. The germline CDR1 and CDR2 sequences are LGHNA and YSLEER. Written as DNA, the CDR3 is TGCGCCAGCAGCCAAGATGGTGAGGTATACAATGAGCAGTTCTTC. Translating gives CASSQDGEVYNEQFF.

V and J are TRBV20-1 and TRBJ2-1; 11 bases are shared with TRBD2. The CDR3 spans 14 residues. V was pared by 3 bases and J by 4 bases, with 2 bases of the junction left unmatched. Germline-derived CDR1 and CDR2 are DFQATT and SNEGSKA (reference sequence). The CDR3 bases are TGCAGTGCTAGTCTAGCGGGAGGTTACAATGAGCAGTTCTTC. The encoded protein is CSASLAGGYNEQFF.

The chain combines TRBV9 with TRBJ1-2; weak D call: TRBD1 (6 bases). Germline V gene sequence: CDR1 SGDLS, CDR2 YYNGEE. V was shortened by 2 bases and J by 3 bases, with 23 bases between the two germline ends. This CDR3 has 18 residues. The CDR3 spells CASSVNPTRGALDYGYTF. The CDR3 DNA follows: TGTGCCAGCAGCGTTAACCCCACGCGGGGGGCGCTGGACTATGGCTACACCTTC.

The V call is TRBV6-2 or TRBV6-3, the J call TRBJ2-1; 10 positions match TRBD2. Germline V gives CDR1 MNHEY, CDR2 SVGEGT. The CDR3 totals 15 residues. After removal of 5 bases from V and 8 bases from J, the junction contained 9 bases not matched to a gene. In nucleotides, the CDR3 is TGTGCCAGCAGTCGAGGGACTAGCGTTGGGCATGAGCAGTTCTTC. This gives the protein CASSRGTSVGHEQFF.

V is TRBV30 and J is TRBJ1-5; D is ambiguous. CDR1 is GTSNPN, CDR2 SVGIG, per germline (reference sequence). The CDR3 sequence is 12 residues long. V was trimmed by 0 bases and J by 6 bases, leaving 6 bases between them. Written as DNA, the CDR3 is TGTGCCTGGAGTGTACCGAGTCAGCCCCAGCATTTT. Translating gives CAWSVPSQPQHF.

The chain combines TRBV24-1 with TRBJ2-5; maybe TRBD2 (6 bases). The germline V and J ends were trimmed by 5 bases and 8 bases, with 14 bases remaining between them. CDR3 size: 13 residues. The germline V gene encodes CDR1 KGHDR and CDR2 SFDVKD. CDR3 loop: CATSGPGEETQYF. The CDR3 coding sequence is TGTGCCACCAGTGGCCCCGGGGAGGAAACCCAGTACTTC.

This chain uses TRBV25-1 with TRBJ1-2; 12 bases are shared with TRBD1. Germline CDR1 reads MGHDK; CDR2 reads SYGVNS. J lost 10 bases, V lost 4 bases, and 4 bases had no gene match. The CDR3 length is 13 residues. In DNA form, the CDR3 reads TGTGCCAGCAGTGCACCGGGACAGGGGGCCTACACCTTC. Translation: CASSAPGQGAYTF.

This clone was counted a single time. This chain links TRBV19 with TRBJ1-6, with no clear D. The ends were cut back, 5 bases at V and 0 bases at J, with 5 bases in the middle. The CDR3 spans 14 residues. CDR1 is LNHDA and CDR2 is SQIVND in the germline V gene (reference sequence). Here the CDR3 reads CASSESSYNSPLHF. The CDR3 nucleotides are TGTGCCAGTAGTGAGAGCTCCTATAATTCACCCCTCCACTTT.

This clone was seen a single time. V usage is TRBV6-1 and J usage is TRBJ1-2, with a weak D call TRBD1 (5 bases). The V end lost 3 bases, the J end lost 3 bases, and 5 bases lay between the germline ends. The CDR3 is 12 amino acids. Germline V gene lookup returns CDR1 MNHNS and CDR2 SASEGT. The DNA of the CDR3 is TGTGCCAGCAGTGACAGGGACTATGGCTACACCTTC. It is translated as CASSDRDYGYTF.

This rearrangement joins TRBV24-1 to TRBJ2-6, with D hard to call. This CDR3 has 13 residues. Trimming pared 9 bases from V and 0 bases from J, leaving 5 bases between. CDR1 is KGHDR and CDR2 is SFDVKD in the germline V gene. CDR3 sequence: CATGTSGANVLTF. Here the CDR3 DNA reads TGTGCCACCGGTACCTCTGGGGCCAACGTCCTGACTTTC.

The gene calls are TRBV19 and TRBJ1-1; TRBD1 matches at 10 bases. Trimming at V came to 2 bases and at J to 2 bases, leaving 5 bases not matched to a gene. Per the germline V gene, CDR1 is LNHDA and CDR2 is SQIVND (reference sequence). This CDR3 contains 16 residues. The CDR3 DNA reads as TGTGCCAGTAGTATATGGGGACAGGGGAAAAACACTGAAGCTTTCTTT. It is translated as CASSIWGQGKNTEAFF. The entire variable domain, with the rest obtained from reference TRBV19 and TRBJ1-1, is as follows: DGGITQSPKYLFRKEGQNVTLSCEQNLNHDAMYWYRQDPGQGLRLIYYSQIVNDFQKGDIAEGYSVSREKKESFPLTVTSAQKNPTAFYLCASSIWGQGKNTEAFFGQGTRLTVV.

The chain uses TRBV27 and TRBJ2-2; 7 positions agree with TRBD1. The V segment lost 4 bases and the J segment 7 bases; nucleotides outside the gene matches: 9. CDR1 MNHEY and CDR2 SMNVEV come from the germline V gene (reference sequence). The CDR3 spans 15 residues. The CDR3 loop reads CASSSTGQVLGELFF. The CDR3 DNA reads as TGTGCCAGCAGTTCCACAGGACAGGTTCTCGGGGAGCTGTTTTTT.